Sequencing of this T cell receptor (beta chain) was carried out in a study of vaccination and CD4 T cells after COVID-19. Overall study: Control wells got either CEFX epitopes, HIV-1 Nef peptides, or no peptide at all.

With 5 bases removed from V and 5 bases from J, the gap between germline ends came to 8 bases. CDR1 DFQATT and CDR2 SNEGSKA come from the germline V gene (reference sequence). The CDR3 consists of 11 residues. Treatment denoted: 10-day PBMC culture with coronavirus spike peptide pools or control peptides (ViraFEST assay). This clonotype was found a few times. Antigen specificity is unknown. Study findings and constraints: Among those convalescent, a median around 89% of reactive clones emerged solely post-vaccination. SARS-CoV-2-reactive clonotypes rose nonsignificantly, with the median going from approximately 21 to 40.

The assay that was used to sequence DNA from cultured CD4+ T cells was the Oncomine TCR Beta short-read assay. In TCRdb, the PCR reads were re-called with MiXCR into one record per CDR3 protein. This table holds 15,000 or so distinct CDR3 sequences, around 38% found once. The chain recombines TRBV20-1 with TRBJ2-3; no clear D. Input material: cultured CD4+ T cells from blood. The receptor was derived from a human donor with COVID-19. This chain's CDR3 is CSAGNRDTQYF. The CDR3 DNA follows: TGCAGTGCTGGAAATCGAGATACGCAGTATTTT.